This T cell receptor beta chain derives from a study of T cells after yellow fever vaccination. This CDR3 comprises 15 residues. V was cut by 4 bases and J by 3 bases, with 15 bases left in between. CDR1 and CDR2 from the germline V gene are LNHDA and SQIVND (reference sequence). This clonotype was seen a few times. Its specificity is unknown. Whole-study results and caveats: From the bulk population, abundant clonotypes could contaminate and appear within FACS-sorted repertoires. Compared with primary, the secondary response was weaker and peaked at day 5, not 15. Clonotypes found in both CD4 and CD8 compartments made up a small share.

Generation of TCR cDNA used 5'RACE template switching (which added a universal primer site and UMIs). TCRdb used MiXCR to reprocess the 5' RACE reads, holding one entry per CDR3 protein. The table includes some 160,000 distinct CDR3 sequences, about a tenth detected once. This clonotype was sampled from a man aged 18 to 35 who received the YFV17D yellow fever vaccine. The rearrangement links TRBV19 to TRBJ2-5; tentatively, D is TRBD1 or TRBD2 (5 bases each). Sequenced material: CD8+ T cells sorted from PBMCs, taken 45 days after the yellow fever booster vaccination. In DNA form, the CDR3 reads TGTGCCAGTAGTAGCCGGGAAGGGGCAAAAGAGACCCAGTACTTC. This gives the protein CASSSREGAKETQYF.